Listed below are T cell receptor beta chains from one sample, sequenced in a study of shared clonotypes between healthy human individuals. Measured with immunoSEQ multiplex PCR; TCRdb has only the in-frame clones, and not every one. The sample has roughly 570,000 clones, roughly 98% seen once. Material for sequencing was naive CD8+ T cells sorted from blood. These receptors were collected from a man aged 25-45 years in good health. Each CDR3 is given with its conserved first and last residue. A D gene is named only where the DNA matches it firmly. The size field is filled for only some rows; it gives once, few, many or a size class.

d_gene | abundance | j_gene | v_gene | CDR3aa | CDR3nt
- | - | TRBJ1-1 | TRBV7-6 | CASSLTGGGGGIVEAFF | TGTGCCAGCAGCTTAACAGGTGGGGGGGGCGGAATAGTTGAAGCTTTCTTT
- | - | TRBJ2-1 | TRBV11-2 | CASSLVVGFEQFF | TGTGCCAGCAGCCTCGTAGTAGGTTTTGAGCAGTTCTTC
- | - | TRBJ1-2 | TRBV9 | CASSGRDISGYGYTF | TGTGCCAGCAGCGGCCGGGACATCTCGGGCTATGGCTACACCTTC
- | once | TRBJ1-2 | TRBV5-4 | CASSQEGHLYGYTF | TGTGCCAGCAGTCAAGAGGGACATCTCTATGGCTACACCTTC
- | - | TRBJ1-2 | TRBV7-3 | CASSLTHRHGYTF | TGTGCCAGCAGCTTAACTCATCGGCACGGCTACACCTTC
TRBD1 | - | TRBJ2-1 | TRBV29-1 | CSVEGQGSYNEQFF | TGCAGCGTTGAGGGACAGGGCTCCTACAATGAGCAGTTCTTC
TRBD2 | once | TRBJ2-7 | TRBV19 | CASSPGEGWDEQYF | TGTGCCAGTAGCCCCGGGGAGGGTTGGGACGAGCAGTACTTC
- | - | TRBJ2-7 | TRBV11-2 | CASSLEGGFPYEQYF | TGTGCCAGCAGCTTAGAAGGGGGGTTCCCCTACGAGCAGTACTTC
TRBD2 | - | TRBJ2-3 | TRBV2 | CASSEASGLAGVADTQYF | TGTGCCAGCAGTGAAGCCTCGGGACTAGCGGGAGTTGCAGATACGCAGTATTTT
- | - | TRBJ2-7 | TRBV20-1 | CSAQFIGEQYF | TGCAGTGCTCAATTCATTGGTGAGCAGTACTTC
TRBD2 | - | TRBJ2-1 | TRBV5-6 | CASRQGAGAEQFF | TGTGCCAGCCGCCAGGGTGCGGGAGCTGAGCAGTTCTTC
- | - | TRBJ2-3 | TRBV5-1 | CASSLVGIPDTQYF | TGCGCCAGCAGCTTGGTAGGGATTCCAGATACGCAGTATTTT
- | - | TRBJ2-7 | TRBV28 | CASSLWQEPYEQYF | TGTGCCAGCAGTTTATGGCAGGAACCCTACGAGCAGTACTTC
- | - | TRBJ2-3 | TRBV12-5 | CASGLSMADTQYF | TGTGCTAGTGGTTTGTCTATGGCAGATACGCAGTATTTT
- | - | TRBJ1-1 | TRBV5-4 | CASSLEVGGGTEAFF | TGTGCCAGCAGCTTGGAGGTGGGAGGAGGTACTGAAGCTTTCTTT